This T cell receptor (beta chain) was found in a study of blood T cells in healthy people across ages. A second PCR of roughly 7 to 11 cycles used a sample-barcoded 5' primer and a J-beta primer mix. Via MiXCR, TCRdb re-called the 5' RACE reads, giving one row per CDR3 protein. This table holds 650,000 or so distinct CDR3 sequences, about 50% found once. The origin of this receptor is a woman of 80 years or more in good health. Sequencing was performed on blood.

CDR3 nucleotides: TGTGCCAGCAGTCTAGGTATTCATCAGCCCCAGCATTTT. Translation: CASSLGIHQPQHF. This sequence joins TRBV12-3 or TRBV12-4 and TRBJ1-5; D call uncertain. CDR3 length equals 13 residues. Trimming removed 5 bases from V and 5 bases from J, with 10 bases in between.